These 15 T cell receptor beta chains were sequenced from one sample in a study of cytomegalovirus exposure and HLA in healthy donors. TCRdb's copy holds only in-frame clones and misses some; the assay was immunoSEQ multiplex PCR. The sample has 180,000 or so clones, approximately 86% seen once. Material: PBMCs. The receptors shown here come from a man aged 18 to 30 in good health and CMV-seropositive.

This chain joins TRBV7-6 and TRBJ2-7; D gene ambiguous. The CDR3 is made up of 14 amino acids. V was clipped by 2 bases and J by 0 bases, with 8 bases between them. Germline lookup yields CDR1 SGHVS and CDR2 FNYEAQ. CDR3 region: CASSLRVSSYEQYF. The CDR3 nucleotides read TGTGCCAGCAGCTTACGGGTCAGCTCCTACGAGCAGTACTTC. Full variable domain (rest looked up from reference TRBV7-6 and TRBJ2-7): GAGVSQSPRYKVTKRGQDVALRCDPISGHVSLYWYRQALGQGPEFLTYFNYEAQQDKSGLPNDRFSAERPEGSISTLTIQRTEQRDSAMYRCASSLRVSSYEQYFGPGTRLTVT.

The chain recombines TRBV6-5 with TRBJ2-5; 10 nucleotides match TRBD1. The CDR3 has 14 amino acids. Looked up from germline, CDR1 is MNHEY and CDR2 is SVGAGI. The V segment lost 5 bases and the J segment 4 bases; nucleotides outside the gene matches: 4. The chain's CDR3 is CASSDRGRGETQYF. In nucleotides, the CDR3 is TGTGCCAGCAGTGACAGGGGGCGCGGAGAGACCCAGTACTTC.

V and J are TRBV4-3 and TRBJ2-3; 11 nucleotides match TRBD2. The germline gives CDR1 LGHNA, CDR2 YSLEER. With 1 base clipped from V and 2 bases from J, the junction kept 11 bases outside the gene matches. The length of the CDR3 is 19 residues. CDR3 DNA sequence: TGCGCCAGCAGCCAAGTAGCGGGGGGGGGCCTTAGGGCCACAGATACGCAGTATTTT. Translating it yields CASSQVAGGGLRATDTQYF.

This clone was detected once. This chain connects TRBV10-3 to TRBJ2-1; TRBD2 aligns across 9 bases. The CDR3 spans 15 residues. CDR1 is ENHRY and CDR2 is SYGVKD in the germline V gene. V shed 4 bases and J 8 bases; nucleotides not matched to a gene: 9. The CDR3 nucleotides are TGTGCCATCAGTGGTCGAGCGGGGGGTGTCGATGAGCAGTTCTTC. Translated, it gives CAISGRAGGVDEQFF.

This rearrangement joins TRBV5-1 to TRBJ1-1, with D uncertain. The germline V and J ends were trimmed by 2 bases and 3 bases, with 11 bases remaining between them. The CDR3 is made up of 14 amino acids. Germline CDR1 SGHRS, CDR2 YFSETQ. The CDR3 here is CASSLRSPDTEAFF. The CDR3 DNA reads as TGCGCCAGCAGCTTACGTTCTCCGGACACTGAAGCTTTCTTT.

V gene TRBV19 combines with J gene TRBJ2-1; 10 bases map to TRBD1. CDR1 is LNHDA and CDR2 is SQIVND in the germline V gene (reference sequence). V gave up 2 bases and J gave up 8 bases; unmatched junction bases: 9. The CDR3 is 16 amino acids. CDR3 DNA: TGTGCCAGTAGTATACGTCCCGACAGGGGGCGGGATGAGCAGTTCTTC. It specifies CASSIRPDRGRDEQFF.

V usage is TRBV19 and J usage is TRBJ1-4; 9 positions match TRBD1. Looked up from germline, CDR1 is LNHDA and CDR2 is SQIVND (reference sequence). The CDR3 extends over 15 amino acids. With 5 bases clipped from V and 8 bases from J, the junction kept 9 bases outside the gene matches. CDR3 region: CASSSQGAAWEKLFF. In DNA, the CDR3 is TGTGCCAGTAGTTCACAGGGGGCTGCTTGGGAAAAACTGTTTTTT.

CDR3 bases: TGTGCCTGGAGTGCAGGGCCCTACGAGCAGTACTTC. It yields the protein CAWSAGPYEQYF. The V call is TRBV30, the J call TRBJ2-7; the D gene is possibly TRBD1 (5 bases). The germline V and J ends were trimmed by 1 base and 2 bases, with 6 bases remaining between them. CDR3 length equals 12 residues. Germline-derived CDR1 and CDR2 are GTSNPN and SVGIG (reference sequence).

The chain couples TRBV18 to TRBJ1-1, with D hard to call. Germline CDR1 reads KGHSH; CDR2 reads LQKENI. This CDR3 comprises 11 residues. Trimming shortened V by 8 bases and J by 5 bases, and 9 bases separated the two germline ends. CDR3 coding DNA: TGTGCCAGCCGGAGTGGAACTGAAGCTTTCTTT. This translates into CASRSGTEAFF.

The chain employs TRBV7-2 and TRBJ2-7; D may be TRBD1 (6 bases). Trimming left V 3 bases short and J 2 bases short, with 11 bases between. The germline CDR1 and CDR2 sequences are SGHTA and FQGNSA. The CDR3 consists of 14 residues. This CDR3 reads CASSFGQLTYEQYF. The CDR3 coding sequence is TGTGCCAGCAGCTTCGGACAGCTTACCTACGAGCAGTACTTC.

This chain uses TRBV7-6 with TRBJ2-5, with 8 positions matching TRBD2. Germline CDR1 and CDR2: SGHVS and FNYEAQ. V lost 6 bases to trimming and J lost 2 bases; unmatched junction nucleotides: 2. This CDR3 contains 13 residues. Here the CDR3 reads CASRIAGQETQYF. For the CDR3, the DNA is TGTGCCAGCAGGATAGCGGGGCAAGAGACCCAGTACTTC.

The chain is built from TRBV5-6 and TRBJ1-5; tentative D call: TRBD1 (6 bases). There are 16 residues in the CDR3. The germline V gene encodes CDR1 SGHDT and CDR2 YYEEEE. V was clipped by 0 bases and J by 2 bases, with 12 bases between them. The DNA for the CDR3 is TGTGCCAGCAGCTTGGCGGGGGGCGCGGGCAATCAGCCCCAGCATTTT. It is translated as CASSLAGGAGNQPQHF.

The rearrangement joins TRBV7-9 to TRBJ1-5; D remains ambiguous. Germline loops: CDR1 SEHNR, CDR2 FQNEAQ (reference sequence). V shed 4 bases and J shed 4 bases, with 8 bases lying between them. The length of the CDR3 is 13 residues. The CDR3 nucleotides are TGTGCCAGCAGCTCCCAGGAAAATCAGCCCCAGCATTTT. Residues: CASSSQENQPQHF.

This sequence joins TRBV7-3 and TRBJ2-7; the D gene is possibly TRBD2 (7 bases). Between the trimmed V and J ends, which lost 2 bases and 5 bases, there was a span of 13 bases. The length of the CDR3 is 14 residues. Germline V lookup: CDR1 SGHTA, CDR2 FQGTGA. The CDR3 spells CASSLSGGQDEQYF. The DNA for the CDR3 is TGTGCCAGCAGCTTATCGGGGGGACAAGACGAGCAGTACTTC.

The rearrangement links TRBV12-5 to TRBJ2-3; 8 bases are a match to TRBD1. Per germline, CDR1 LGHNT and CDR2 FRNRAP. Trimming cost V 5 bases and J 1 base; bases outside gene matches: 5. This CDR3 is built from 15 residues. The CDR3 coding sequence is TGTGCTAGTGGTCCTGAGACAGGGGGCACAGATACGCAGTATTTT. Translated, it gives CASGPETGGTDTQYF.